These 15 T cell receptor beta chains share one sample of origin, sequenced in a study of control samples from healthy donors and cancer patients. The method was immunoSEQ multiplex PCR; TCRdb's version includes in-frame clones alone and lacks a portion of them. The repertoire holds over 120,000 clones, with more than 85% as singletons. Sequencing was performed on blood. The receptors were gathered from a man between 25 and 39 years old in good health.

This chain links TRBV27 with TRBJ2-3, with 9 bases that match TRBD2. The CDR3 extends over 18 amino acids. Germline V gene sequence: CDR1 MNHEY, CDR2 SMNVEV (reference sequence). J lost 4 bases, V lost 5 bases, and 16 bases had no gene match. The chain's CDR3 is CASSPRVFGRGGPDTQYF. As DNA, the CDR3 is TGTGCCAGCAGTCCCCGAGTGTTTGGGCGGGGGGGCCCAGATACGCAGTATTTT.

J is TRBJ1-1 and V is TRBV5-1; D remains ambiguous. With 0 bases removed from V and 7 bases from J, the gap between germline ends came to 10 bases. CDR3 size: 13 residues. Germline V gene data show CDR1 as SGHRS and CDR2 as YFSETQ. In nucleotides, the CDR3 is TGCGCCAGCAGCTTGGGCAGGAATGATGAAGCTTTCTTT. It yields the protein CASSLGRNDEAFF.

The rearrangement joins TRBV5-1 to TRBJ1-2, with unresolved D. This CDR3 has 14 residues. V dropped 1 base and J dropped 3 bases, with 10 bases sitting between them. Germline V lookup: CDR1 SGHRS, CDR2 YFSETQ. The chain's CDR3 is CASSLTVGDYGYTF. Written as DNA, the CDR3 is TGCGCCAGCAGCTTGACCGTGGGTGACTATGGCTACACCTTC.

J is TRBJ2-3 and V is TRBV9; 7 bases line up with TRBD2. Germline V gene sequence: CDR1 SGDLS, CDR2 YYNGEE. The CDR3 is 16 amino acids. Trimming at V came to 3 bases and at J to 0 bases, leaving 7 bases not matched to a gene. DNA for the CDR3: TGTGCCAGCAGCGACGAGGGGCGGGGGAGCACAGATACGCAGTATTTT. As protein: CASSDEGRGSTDTQYF.

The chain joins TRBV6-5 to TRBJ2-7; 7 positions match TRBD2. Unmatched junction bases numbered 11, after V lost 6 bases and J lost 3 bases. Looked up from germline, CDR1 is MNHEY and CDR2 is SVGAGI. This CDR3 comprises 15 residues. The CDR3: CASRVITSEHYEQYF. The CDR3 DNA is TGTGCCAGCAGAGTGATCACTAGCGAGCACTACGAGCAGTACTTC.

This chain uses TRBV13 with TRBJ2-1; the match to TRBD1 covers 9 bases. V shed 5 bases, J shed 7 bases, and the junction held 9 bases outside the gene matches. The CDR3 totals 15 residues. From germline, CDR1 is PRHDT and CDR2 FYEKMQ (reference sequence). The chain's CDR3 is CASSEDTGQGNEQFF. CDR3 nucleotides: TGTGCCAGCAGCGAAGATACGGGACAGGGAAATGAGCAGTTCTTC.

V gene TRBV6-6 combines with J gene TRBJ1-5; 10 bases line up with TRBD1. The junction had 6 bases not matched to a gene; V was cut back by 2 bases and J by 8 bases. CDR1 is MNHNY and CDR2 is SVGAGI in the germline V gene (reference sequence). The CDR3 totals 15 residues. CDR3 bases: TGTGCCAGCAGTTACCGGGACAGGGGTGAAGAGCCCCAGCATTTT. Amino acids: CASSYRDRGEEPQHF.

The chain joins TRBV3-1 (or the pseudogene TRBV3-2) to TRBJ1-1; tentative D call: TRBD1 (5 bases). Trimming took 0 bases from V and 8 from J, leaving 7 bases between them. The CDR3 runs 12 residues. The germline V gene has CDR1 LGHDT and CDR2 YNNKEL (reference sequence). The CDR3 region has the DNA TGTGCCAGCAGCCAAGAAGCAGGGGAAGCTTTCTTT. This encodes CASSQEAGEAFF.

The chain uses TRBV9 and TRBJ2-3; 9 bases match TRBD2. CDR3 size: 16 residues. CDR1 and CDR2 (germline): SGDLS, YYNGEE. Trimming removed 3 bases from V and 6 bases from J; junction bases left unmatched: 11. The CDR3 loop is CASSALGRGGRDTQYF. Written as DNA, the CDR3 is TGTGCCAGCAGCGCCCTTGGGCGGGGGGGCCGGGATACGCAGTATTTT.

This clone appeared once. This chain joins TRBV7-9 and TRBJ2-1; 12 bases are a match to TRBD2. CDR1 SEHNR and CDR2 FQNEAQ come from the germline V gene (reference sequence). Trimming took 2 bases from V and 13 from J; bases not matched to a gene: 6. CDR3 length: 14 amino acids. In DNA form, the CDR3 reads TGTGCCAGCAGCTTAAGTCTAGCGGGGGGGCCTCAGTTCTTC. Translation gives CASSLSLAGGPQFF.

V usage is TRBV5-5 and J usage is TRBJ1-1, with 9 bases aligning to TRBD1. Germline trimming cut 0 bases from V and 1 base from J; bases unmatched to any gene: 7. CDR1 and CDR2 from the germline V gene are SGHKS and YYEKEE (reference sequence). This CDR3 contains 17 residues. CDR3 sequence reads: CASSLVLQGARNTEAFF. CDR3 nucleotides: TGTGCCAGCAGCTTGGTGTTACAGGGGGCTAGGAACACTGAAGCTTTCTTT.

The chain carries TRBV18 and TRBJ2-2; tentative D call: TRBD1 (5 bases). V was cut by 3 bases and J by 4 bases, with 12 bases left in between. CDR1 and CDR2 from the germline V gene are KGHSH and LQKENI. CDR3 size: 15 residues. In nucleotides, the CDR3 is TGTGCCAGCTCACCCCGACAGCAGAGCACCGGGGAGCTGTTTTTT. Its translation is CASSPRQQSTGELFF.

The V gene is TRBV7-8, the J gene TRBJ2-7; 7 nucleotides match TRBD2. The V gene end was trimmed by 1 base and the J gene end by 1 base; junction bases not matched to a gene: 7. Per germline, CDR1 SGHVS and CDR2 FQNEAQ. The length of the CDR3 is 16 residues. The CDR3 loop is CASSLVVGGISYEQYF. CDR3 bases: TGTGCCAGCAGCTTAGTGGTGGGGGGGATTTCCTACGAGCAGTACTTC.

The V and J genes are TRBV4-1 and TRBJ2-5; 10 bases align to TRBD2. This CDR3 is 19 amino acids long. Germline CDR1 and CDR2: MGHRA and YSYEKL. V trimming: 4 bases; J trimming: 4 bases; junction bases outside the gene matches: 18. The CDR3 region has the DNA TGCGCCAGCAGCCTAAAGGAGGGAAAGCGGGGGGGCCCGACAGAGACCCAGTACTTC. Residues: CASSLKEGKRGGPTETQYF.

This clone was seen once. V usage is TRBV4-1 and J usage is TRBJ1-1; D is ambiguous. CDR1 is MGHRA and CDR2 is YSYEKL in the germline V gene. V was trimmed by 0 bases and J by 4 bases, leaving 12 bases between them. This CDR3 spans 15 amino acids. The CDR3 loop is CASSQDTGRGTEAFF. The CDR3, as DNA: TGCGCCAGCAGCCAAGATACGGGTCGGGGCACTGAAGCTTTCTTT.